Listed below are T cell receptor beta chains from one sample, sequenced in a study of blood T cell repertoires in COVID-19. Measured with immunoSEQ multiplex PCR; TCRdb has only the in-frame clones, and not every one. The sample gives roughly 150,000 clones, roughly 74% of which show up once; 11% to 15% is in the top ten. Material: peripheral blood. The receptor source for this set is a woman of 80 years or more with acute or convalescent COVID-19. CDR3s include the opening cysteine and the closing phenylalanine or tryptophan. D genes are given only for firm matches. The size of a clone is reported for some rows only, either as once, few or many, or as a class for expanded clones.

D gene: TRBD2; J gene: TRBJ2-2; clone size: few; V gene: TRBV7-9; CDR3 length: 19; CDR3 DNA: TGTGCCAGCAGCTCAGATCGGATGACGGGGGGGTTCCACACCGGGGAGCTGTTTTTT; CDR3 protein: CASSSDRMTGGFHTGELFF
D gene: TRBD2; J gene: TRBJ2-7; clone size: -; V gene: TRBV19; CDR3 length: 15; CDR3 DNA: TGTGCCAGTAGTATAGTTGCGGGAGGCGGACACGAGCAGTACTTC; CDR3 protein: CASSIVAGGGHEQYF
D gene: -; J gene: TRBJ2-2; clone size: -; V gene: TRBV7-2; CDR3 length: 13; CDR3 DNA: TGTGCCAGCATCCTCACAGGGAGCGGGGAGCTGTTTTTT; CDR3 protein: CASILTGSGELFF
D gene: TRBD1; J gene: TRBJ1-2; clone size: -; V gene: TRBV5-8; CDR3 length: 14; CDR3 DNA: TGTGCCAGCAGCTTGCTCGGACAGGGGATTGGCTACACCTTC; CDR3 protein: CASSLLGQGIGYTF
D gene: -; J gene: TRBJ1-5; clone size: -; V gene: TRBV6-5; CDR3 length: 13; CDR3 DNA: TGTGCCAGCGGCAGGGAACGGAATCAGCCCCAGCATTTT; CDR3 protein: CASGRERNQPQHF
D gene: TRBD2; J gene: TRBJ2-1; clone size: -; V gene: TRBV10-3; CDR3 length: 15; CDR3 DNA: TGTGCCATCAGTGCCAGGACTAGCAGGGAGGGTGAGCAGTTCTTC; CDR3 protein: CAISARTSREGEQFF
D gene: TRBD1; J gene: TRBJ1-1; clone size: -; V gene: TRBV7-9; CDR3 length: 14; CDR3 DNA: TGTGCCAGCGGGAACAGGGGGCTCGCCGGTGAAGCTTTCTTT; CDR3 protein: CASGNRGLAGEAFF
D gene: TRBD2; J gene: TRBJ2-7; clone size: -; V gene: TRBV6-4; CDR3 length: 16; CDR3 DNA: TGTGCCAGCACTACCCGAGCGGGGACGAGTGAGAACGAGCAGTACTTC; CDR3 protein: CASTTRAGTSENEQYF
D gene: TRBD1; J gene: TRBJ2-1; clone size: once; V gene: TRBV20-1; CDR3 length: 15; CDR3 DNA: TGCAGTGCTAGTCGCGGGACAGGGGGCTTCAATGAGCAGTTCTTC; CDR3 protein: CSASRGTGGFNEQFF
D gene: -; J gene: TRBJ1-3; clone size: few; V gene: TRBV5-4; CDR3 length: 14; CDR3 DNA: TGTGCCAGCAGCTCTAGGGGCTCTGGAAACACCATATATTTT; CDR3 protein: CASSSRGSGNTIYF
D gene: -; J gene: TRBJ2-7; clone size: -; V gene: TRBV12-2; CDR3 length: 14; CDR3 DNA: TGTGCAAGTCGCTCCCGGGACAGGGGTTACGAGCAGTACTTC; CDR3 protein: CASRSRDRGYEQYF
D gene: -; J gene: TRBJ2-7; clone size: -; V gene: TRBV19; CDR3 length: 13; CDR3 DNA: TGTGCCAGTAGTATAAAGTCCGGTTACGAGCAGTACTTC; CDR3 protein: CASSIKSGYEQYF
D gene: -; J gene: TRBJ2-1; clone size: few; V gene: TRBV7-3; CDR3 length: 15; CDR3 DNA: TGTGCCAGCAGCTTAAACGGGGGATCCTACAATGAGCAGTTCTTC; CDR3 protein: CASSLNGGSYNEQFF
D gene: TRBD1; J gene: TRBJ1-4; clone size: -; V gene: TRBV2; CDR3 length: 14; CDR3 DNA: TGTGCCAGCAGTGGACAGGGGGATAATGAAAAACTGTTTTTT; CDR3 protein: CASSGQGDNEKLFF
D gene: -; J gene: TRBJ2-1; clone size: -; V gene: TRBV19; CDR3 length: 14; CDR3 DNA: TGTGCCAGTAGTATAGGAGGCCAGCCACATGAGCAGTTCTTC; CDR3 protein: CASSIGGQPHEQFF
D gene: -; J gene: TRBJ2-2; clone size: -; V gene: TRBV25-1; CDR3 length: 15; CDR3 DNA: TGTGCCAGCAGTGAACCGGGAGCCCTGAGCGGGGAGCTGTTTTTT; CDR3 protein: CASSEPGALSGELFF
D gene: TRBD2; J gene: TRBJ2-7; clone size: -; V gene: TRBV4-1; CDR3 length: 14; CDR3 DNA: TGCGCCAGCAGCCAAGATAGCGGGGCCTACGAGCAGTACTTC; CDR3 protein: CASSQDSGAYEQYF
D gene: TRBD1; J gene: TRBJ1-2; clone size: -; V gene: TRBV18; CDR3 length: 14; CDR3 DNA: TGTGCCAGCTCACCAGGGACAGGGGGCGTTGGCTACACCTTC; CDR3 protein: CASSPGTGGVGYTF
D gene: -; J gene: TRBJ1-2; clone size: -; V gene: TRBV7-9; CDR3 length: 12; CDR3 DNA: TGTGCCAGCAGCCCGGAGAACTATGGCTACACCTTC; CDR3 protein: CASSPENYGYTF
D gene: TRBD1; J gene: TRBJ1-2; clone size: -; V gene: TRBV19; CDR3 length: 15; CDR3 DNA: TGTGCCAGTAGCATGGGGGACAGATATTTGGAGGGCTACACCTTC; CDR3 protein: CASSMGDRYLEGYTF
D gene: TRBD1; J gene: TRBJ1-1; clone size: once; V gene: TRBV15; CDR3 length: 15; CDR3 DNA: TGTGCCACCAGCATGGGGACAGCGATGAACACTGAAGCTTTCTTT; CDR3 protein: CATSMGTAMNTEAFF
D gene: TRBD1; J gene: TRBJ2-5; clone size: -; V gene: TRBV2; CDR3 length: 15; CDR3 DNA: TGTGCCAGTTTCTCTGCCGGGACAGGGAAGGAGACCCAGTACTTC; CDR3 protein: CASFSAGTGKETQYF
D gene: -; J gene: TRBJ1-1; clone size: -; V gene: TRBV6-1; CDR3 length: 17; CDR3 DNA: TGTGCCAGCAGTGAAGCGTGGGCAGGGGTCAAGAACACTGAAGCTTTCTTT; CDR3 protein: CASSEAWAGVKNTEAFF
D gene: -; J gene: TRBJ1-5; clone size: -; V gene: TRBV5-1; CDR3 length: 13; CDR3 DNA: TGCGCCAGCAGCGTACTCGGCAATCAGCCCCAGCATTTT; CDR3 protein: CASSVLGNQPQHF
D gene: TRBD1; J gene: TRBJ1-4; clone size: -; V gene: TRBV5-1; CDR3 length: 14; CDR3 DNA: TGCGCCAGCAGCCCCGGACAGGGGGGTGAAAAACTGTTTTTT; CDR3 protein: CASSPGQGGEKLFF
D gene: TRBD1; J gene: TRBJ2-1; clone size: -; V gene: TRBV28; CDR3 length: 15; CDR3 DNA: TGTGCCAGCAGAGCTACAGGGGGCTCCTACAATGAGCAGTTCTTC; CDR3 protein: CASRATGGSYNEQFF
D gene: TRBD1; J gene: TRBJ1-1; clone size: -; V gene: TRBV3-1/TRBV3-2; CDR3 length: 16; CDR3 DNA: TGTGCCAGCAGCCACCAACCCGGACAGGGTGGCACTGAAGCTTTCTTT; CDR3 protein: CASSHQPGQGGTEAFF
D gene: TRBD2; J gene: TRBJ2-7; clone size: -; V gene: TRBV25-1; CDR3 length: 13; CDR3 DNA: TGTGCCACCCTAGCGGGGGGGCGGGACGAGCAGTACTTC; CDR3 protein: CATLAGGRDEQYF
D gene: TRBD2; J gene: TRBJ2-3; clone size: -; V gene: TRBV7-2; CDR3 length: 16; CDR3 DNA: TGTGCCAGCAGCTGGGGACTAGCGGGAGAGGCAGATACGCAGTATTTT; CDR3 protein: CASSWGLAGEADTQYF
D gene: TRBD1; J gene: TRBJ2-7; clone size: -; V gene: TRBV14; CDR3 length: 17; CDR3 DNA: TGTGCCAGCAGCCCCTGGACAGGGGGCAAATATTCCTACGAGCAGTACTTC; CDR3 protein: CASSPWTGGKYSYEQYF
D gene: TRBD2; J gene: TRBJ2-3; clone size: -; V gene: TRBV6-5; CDR3 length: 15; CDR3 DNA: TGTGCCAGCAGGACGGCCGGGGGGGGAACAGATACGCAGTATTTT; CDR3 protein: CASRTAGGGTDTQYF
D gene: TRBD2; J gene: TRBJ2-1; clone size: -; V gene: TRBV12-5; CDR3 length: 17; CDR3 DNA: TGTGCTAGTGGTTTGGCCGGACTAGCGGGGTTCGGTAATGAGCAGTTCTTC; CDR3 protein: CASGLAGLAGFGNEQFF
D gene: TRBD1; J gene: TRBJ1-5; clone size: -; V gene: TRBV30; CDR3 length: 15; CDR3 DNA: TGTGCCTGGAGCGGGGGCCAGGGGGCCGCGCAGCCCCAGCATTTT; CDR3 protein: CAWSGGQGAAQPQHF
D gene: -; J gene: TRBJ1-6; clone size: -; V gene: TRBV4-1; CDR3 length: 17; CDR3 DNA: TGCGCCAGCAGCCAATCGTACTCGGGGATATATAATTCACCCCTCCACTTT; CDR3 protein: CASSQSYSGIYNSPLHF
D gene: -; J gene: TRBJ1-5; clone size: -; V gene: TRBV6-1; CDR3 length: 14; CDR3 DNA: TGTGCCAGCAGTGATAGGTCAGGGAATCAGCCCCAGCATTTT; CDR3 protein: CASSDRSGNQPQHF